Listed below are T cell receptor beta chains from one sample, sequenced in a study of blood T cell repertoires in COVID-19. Method: immunoSEQ multiplex PCR; TCRdb's copy keeps in-frame clones and lacks some. The sample has hundreds of thousands of clones, about 91% seen once. Sample: peripheral blood. The receptors derive from a woman between 25 and 40 years old who had recovered from COVID-19. The CDR3 runs from the conserved cysteine through the conserved F or W. The D gene is left open where the match is weak. Clone size appears in some rows only: once, few, many, or a class for an expanded clone.

J gene: TRBJ1-3
V gene: TRBV6-5
D gene: NA
clone size: NA
CDR3 DNA: TGTGCCAGCAGTCGTCGGGTTCTAGGCAACACCATATATTTT
CDR3 protein: CASSRRVLGNTIYF

J gene: TRBJ1-2
V gene: TRBV12-5
D gene: TRBD1
clone size: NA
CDR3 DNA: TGTGCTAGTGGGCTCGACCTCCAGGGGGCTTCCGCCTACACCTTC
CDR3 protein: CASGLDLQGASAYTF

J gene: TRBJ1-4
V gene: TRBV3-1/TRBV3-2
D gene: TRBD1
clone size: many
CDR3 DNA: TGTGCCAGCAGCCAAGCCACAGGGACAGGAGCCGAAAAACTGTTTTTT
CDR3 protein: CASSQATGTGAEKLFF

J gene: TRBJ2-2
V gene: TRBV9
D gene: NA
clone size: NA
CDR3 DNA: TGTGCCAGCAGCGTAGCTGGCGGTAACACCGGGGAGCTGTTTTTT
CDR3 protein: CASSVAGGNTGELFF

J gene: TRBJ2-1
V gene: TRBV18
D gene: TRBD1
clone size: few
CDR3 DNA: TGTGCCAGCACCGGGACAGGGAGAGAGTTCTTC
CDR3 protein: CASTGTGREFF

J gene: TRBJ1-2
V gene: TRBV18
D gene: NA
clone size: once
CDR3 DNA: TGTGCCAGCTCACCTCTAGACGCTGGCTACACCTTC
CDR3 protein: CASSPLDAGYTF

J gene: TRBJ1-6
V gene: TRBV18
D gene: TRBD1
clone size: NA
CDR3 DNA: TGTGCCAGCTCACCAGGCGGACAGGGTGAATCACCCCTCCACTTT
CDR3 protein: CASSPGGQGESPLHF

J gene: TRBJ2-3
V gene: TRBV2
D gene: NA
clone size: NA
CDR3 DNA: TGTGCCAGCAGGGCAGGTCTTTACACTAGCACAGATACGCAGTATTTT
CDR3 protein: CASRAGLYTSTDTQYF

J gene: TRBJ2-7
V gene: TRBV6-2/TRBV6-3
D gene: NA
clone size: NA
CDR3 DNA: TGTGCCAGCAGCTTGAGGGGGTTCTACGAGCAGTACTTC
CDR3 protein: CASSLRGFYEQYF

J gene: TRBJ1-1
V gene: TRBV7-2
D gene: TRBD1
clone size: NA
CDR3 DNA: TGTGCCAGCAGCTTACAGGGACAGGGATGGTCGAGGGACACTGAAGCTTTCTTT
CDR3 protein: CASSLQGQGWSRDTEAFF

J gene: TRBJ2-6
V gene: TRBV3-1/TRBV3-2
D gene: TRBD1
clone size: NA
CDR3 DNA: TGTGCCAGCAGCCGCCAGGGGGCCTCTGGGGCCAACGTCCTGACTTTC
CDR3 protein: CASSRQGASGANVLTF

J gene: TRBJ2-1
V gene: TRBV4-3
D gene: TRBD2
clone size: NA
CDR3 DNA: TGCGCCAGCAGCCAAGGGCTAGCGGGCTACAATGAGCAGTTCTTC
CDR3 protein: CASSQGLAGYNEQFF

J gene: TRBJ2-5
V gene: TRBV5-1
D gene: NA
clone size: NA
CDR3 DNA: TGCGCCAGCAGCGTATGGGGAGACGGGGTAGAGACCCAGTACTTC
CDR3 protein: CASSVWGDGVETQYF

J gene: TRBJ1-1
V gene: TRBV18
D gene: NA
clone size: NA
CDR3 DNA: TGTGCCAGCGGGGGGGGACTTGAAGCTTTCTTT
CDR3 protein: CASGGGLEAFF

J gene: TRBJ2-1
V gene: TRBV15
D gene: TRBD2
clone size: NA
CDR3 DNA: TGTGCCACCAGCAGTACTAGCGGAGTCCTCTACAATGAGCAGTTCTTC
CDR3 protein: CATSSTSGVLYNEQFF

J gene: TRBJ2-5
V gene: TRBV18
D gene: NA
clone size: NA
CDR3 DNA: TGTGCCAGCTCACCGATCAACTTGGGGGACTTTCAAGAGACCCAGTACTTC
CDR3 protein: CASSPINLGDFQETQYF

J gene: TRBJ2-5
V gene: TRBV28
D gene: TRBD1
clone size: once
CDR3 DNA: TGTGCCAGCAGTGCACAGGGGGCATTAGAGACCCAGTACTTC
CDR3 protein: CASSAQGALETQYF

J gene: TRBJ1-1
V gene: TRBV2
D gene: NA
clone size: NA
CDR3 DNA: TGTGCCAGCAGTGTGGGGGCCCTCATGAACACTGAAGCTTTCTTT
CDR3 protein: CASSVGALMNTEAFF

J gene: TRBJ2-1
V gene: TRBV19
D gene: NA
clone size: once
CDR3 DNA: TGTGCCAGTAGTTGGATGATAGGCGGTGAGCAGTTCTTC
CDR3 protein: CASSWMIGGEQFF

J gene: TRBJ1-6
V gene: TRBV19
D gene: NA
clone size: NA
CDR3 DNA: TGTGCCAGTAGTGGGGCAGGGTCGAATTCACCCCTCCACTTT
CDR3 protein: CASSGAGSNSPLHF

J gene: TRBJ1-1
V gene: TRBV12-3/TRBV12-4
D gene: NA
clone size: NA
CDR3 DNA: TGTGCCAGCAGTTTACGGGAGAACACTGAAGCTTTCTTT
CDR3 protein: CASSLRENTEAFF

J gene: TRBJ2-3
V gene: TRBV11-3
D gene: NA
clone size: NA
CDR3 DNA: TGTGCCAGCAGCTTAGCAACAGGAGATACGCAGTATTTT
CDR3 protein: CASSLATGDTQYF

J gene: TRBJ2-1
V gene: TRBV10-1
D gene: NA
clone size: NA
CDR3 DNA: TGCGCCAGCAGTGAGTCGGGGGCACACAGGGTCGGATCCTACAATGAGCAGTTCTTC
CDR3 protein: CASSESGAHRVGSYNEQFF

J gene: TRBJ1-2
V gene: TRBV7-2
D gene: NA
clone size: NA
CDR3 DNA: TGTGCCAGCAGCGACGGCAGGGACTATGGCTACACCTTC
CDR3 protein: CASSDGRDYGYTF

J gene: TRBJ2-3
V gene: TRBV14
D gene: TRBD2
clone size: NA
CDR3 DNA: TGTGCCAGCAGCCAAGGGGGGACTAGCGGTACGCAGTATTTT
CDR3 protein: CASSQGGTSGTQYF

J gene: TRBJ1-4
V gene: TRBV2
D gene: NA
clone size: NA
CDR3 DNA: TGTGCCAGCAGTGAAGGGGGCGCCTCTAATGAAAAACTGTTTTTT
CDR3 protein: CASSEGGASNEKLFF

J gene: TRBJ1-4
V gene: TRBV18
D gene: NA
clone size: NA
CDR3 DNA: TGTGCCAGCTCACCACCGGGGACACCCAAAATGTTTTTT
CDR3 protein: CASSPPGTPKMFF

J gene: TRBJ1-6
V gene: TRBV9
D gene: TRBD1
clone size: NA
CDR3 DNA: TGTGCCAGCAGGTCCGGGACAGGGAATTCACCCCTCCACTTT
CDR3 protein: CASRSGTGNSPLHF

J gene: TRBJ1-5
V gene: TRBV28
D gene: NA
clone size: few
CDR3 DNA: TGTGCCAGCAGTTTTGGCCAGCCCCAGCATTTT
CDR3 protein: CASSFGQPQHF

J gene: TRBJ1-2
V gene: TRBV4-1
D gene: TRBD1
clone size: NA
CDR3 DNA: TGCGCCAGCAGCCAGGGGGTACAGGGGAACTATGGCTACACCTTC
CDR3 protein: CASSQGVQGNYGYTF

J gene: TRBJ1-2
V gene: TRBV3-1/TRBV3-2
D gene: NA
clone size: NA
CDR3 DNA: TGTGCCAGCAGCCAGCCGACCAGGGCTAACTATGGCTACACCTTC
CDR3 protein: CASSQPTRANYGYTF

J gene: TRBJ2-1
V gene: TRBV9
D gene: NA
clone size: once
CDR3 DNA: TGTGCCAGCAGCGTAGGGGGCCACAATGAGCAGTTCTTC
CDR3 protein: CASSVGGHNEQFF

J gene: TRBJ2-1
V gene: TRBV4-1
D gene: TRBD2
clone size: NA
CDR3 DNA: TGCGCCAGCAGCCAAGAATTGCGGGGGGAAACCGAGCAGTTCTTC
CDR3 protein: CASSQELRGETEQFF

J gene: TRBJ2-4
V gene: TRBV7-8
D gene: NA
clone size: once
CDR3 DNA: TGTGCCAGCAGCTCGATACTAGGGGGTGGTGTCGCCAAAAACATTCAGTACTTC
CDR3 protein: CASSSILGGGVAKNIQYF

J gene: TRBJ2-5
V gene: TRBV11-1
D gene: TRBD1
clone size: NA
CDR3 DNA: TGTGCCAGCAGCAAAGACAGGGGGTTTCAAGAGACCCAGTACTTC
CDR3 protein: CASSKDRGFQETQYF

J gene: TRBJ2-1
V gene: TRBV7-2
D gene: TRBD2
clone size: NA
CDR3 DNA: TGTGCCAGCAGTCCAGAGGCGGGGGGGCCTGATGAGCAGTTCTTC
CDR3 protein: CASSPEAGGPDEQFF

J gene: TRBJ2-3
V gene: TRBV18
D gene: NA
clone size: NA
CDR3 DNA: TGTGCCAGCTCACCGGACAGTACAGATACGCAGTATTTT
CDR3 protein: CASSPDSTDTQYF

J gene: TRBJ2-3
V gene: TRBV5-1
D gene: TRBD1
clone size: NA
CDR3 DNA: TGCGCCAGCAGCCCTTCGGGACAGAGTAGAGATACGCAGTATTTT
CDR3 protein: CASSPSGQSRDTQYF

J gene: TRBJ2-6
V gene: TRBV28
D gene: TRBD1
clone size: once
CDR3 DNA: TGTGCCAGCAGTTTTTCCCCCCGGGACAGGGGTCAGGCTGGGGCCAACGTCCTGACTTTC
CDR3 protein: CASSFSPRDRGQAGANVLTF

J gene: TRBJ1-2
V gene: TRBV7-9
D gene: NA
clone size: NA
CDR3 DNA: TGTGCCAGCAGCTTTGGGGGCAGTTACTATGGCTACACCTTC
CDR3 protein: CASSFGGSYYGYTF

J gene: TRBJ2-1
V gene: TRBV7-6
D gene: TRBD2
clone size: NA
CDR3 DNA: TGTGCCAGCAGCTTACGCCCGCTGAGCGGGGGGGCGGCCTACAATGAGCAGTTCTTC
CDR3 protein: CASSLRPLSGGAAYNEQFF

J gene: TRBJ2-2
V gene: TRBV5-1
D gene: NA
clone size: few
CDR3 DNA: TGCGCCAGCAGCACGGGCGAGCGGACCGGGGAGCTGTTTTTT
CDR3 protein: CASSTGERTGELFF

J gene: TRBJ2-5
V gene: TRBV5-1
D gene: TRBD2
clone size: NA
CDR3 DNA: TGCGCCAGCAGCTCCGGGGGGACTCCCAGTGAGACCCAGTACTTC
CDR3 protein: CASSSGGTPSETQYF

J gene: TRBJ1-1
V gene: TRBV4-1
D gene: TRBD1
clone size: NA
CDR3 DNA: TGCGCCAGCAGCCGAGGACAGGGTGTTTTGATCACTGAAGCTTTCTTT
CDR3 protein: CASSRGQGVLITEAFF

J gene: TRBJ1-4
V gene: TRBV19
D gene: NA
clone size: NA
CDR3 DNA: TGTGCCAGTAGTATCGGGGGGCGATACCTTAATGAAAAACTGTTTTTT
CDR3 protein: CASSIGGRYLNEKLFF

J gene: TRBJ2-5
V gene: TRBV6-5
D gene: TRBD1
clone size: NA
CDR3 DNA: TGTGCCAGCAGTTACTCGAGAGGGACAGGAGGGGAGACCCAGTACTTC
CDR3 protein: CASSYSRGTGGETQYF

J gene: TRBJ2-3
V gene: TRBV20-1
D gene: TRBD2
clone size: NA
CDR3 DNA: TGCAGTGCTAGTCCTAGCGGATTTGCCCTAGCTAGCACAGATACGCAGTATTTT
CDR3 protein: CSASPSGFALASTDTQYF

J gene: TRBJ1-6
V gene: TRBV7-2
D gene: NA
clone size: NA
CDR3 DNA: TGTGCCAGCAGCTTAGTAGGAACGGGTGGTTCACCCCTCCACTTT
CDR3 protein: CASSLVGTGGSPLHF

J gene: TRBJ1-1
V gene: TRBV6-5
D gene: NA
clone size: few
CDR3 DNA: TGTGCCAGCAACTCATTAAACGATAACACTGAAGCTTTCTTT
CDR3 protein: CASNSLNDNTEAFF

J gene: TRBJ2-7
V gene: TRBV5-4
D gene: TRBD2
clone size: NA
CDR3 DNA: TGTGCCAGCAGCAACCGGGCTAGCGGATCCTACGAGCAGTACTTC
CDR3 protein: CASSNRASGSYEQYF

J gene: TRBJ2-1
V gene: TRBV20-1
D gene: TRBD2
clone size: NA
CDR3 DNA: TGCAGTGCTAGTGGACTAGCGGGGGCCCCCGAGTACAATGAGCAGTTCTTC
CDR3 protein: CSASGLAGAPEYNEQFF

J gene: TRBJ1-6
V gene: TRBV7-2
D gene: NA
clone size: NA
CDR3 DNA: TGTGCCAGCAGCAAAAGACAAATCTATAATTCACCCCTCCACTTT
CDR3 protein: CASSKRQIYNSPLHF

J gene: TRBJ2-7
V gene: TRBV6-5
D gene: TRBD1
clone size: NA
CDR3 DNA: TGTGCCAGCAGAACGCCCAACAGGGGGCTATACGAGCAGTACTTC
CDR3 protein: CASRTPNRGLYEQYF

J gene: TRBJ2-4
V gene: TRBV29-1
D gene: NA
clone size: NA
CDR3 DNA: TGCAGCGTTGAGTCACACCCCCGTTACTTC
CDR3 protein: CSVESHPRYF

J gene: TRBJ1-2
V gene: TRBV5-4
D gene: NA
clone size: NA
CDR3 DNA: TGTGCCAGCAGCGCTGACAGGATAGGCGGCTACACCTTC
CDR3 protein: CASSADRIGGYTF

J gene: TRBJ1-2
V gene: TRBV28
D gene: NA
clone size: NA
CDR3 DNA: TGTGCCAGCAGTTTACAGGTAGTCTATGGCTACACCTTC
CDR3 protein: CASSLQVVYGYTF

J gene: TRBJ1-2
V gene: TRBV7-8
D gene: TRBD1
clone size: NA
CDR3 DNA: TGTGCCAGCAGCTTCGGACAGGGAGATGGCTACACCTTC
CDR3 protein: CASSFGQGDGYTF

J gene: TRBJ2-2
V gene: TRBV7-3
D gene: NA
clone size: NA
CDR3 DNA: TGTGCCAGCAGCTTAGCACTGAACACCGGGGAGCTGTTTTTT
CDR3 protein: CASSLALNTGELFF

J gene: TRBJ2-3
V gene: TRBV10-3
D gene: TRBD1
clone size: NA
CDR3 DNA: TGTGCCATCAGTTCCGGGTCCCAGGGGGCCACAGATACGCAGTATTTT
CDR3 protein: CAISSGSQGATDTQYF